The rows below give T cell receptor beta chains drawn from one sample of a study of control samples from healthy donors and cancer patients. Assay: immunoSEQ multiplex PCR; the TCRdb copy retains only in-frame clones and omits some. This repertoire shows 180,000 or so clones, about 94% found once; its top ten account for over 4%. The sequencing sample was made of blood. These receptor sequences come from a woman aged 60-75 years in good health. CDR3s include the opening cysteine and the closing phenylalanine or tryptophan. Fields, in order: D gene, clone size, V gene, J gene, CDR3 protein, CDR3 DNA. D genes are given only for firm matches. Some rows have no size entry. The others give once, few or many, or a class for an expanded clone.

>NA|NA|TRBV7-2|TRBJ1-1
CASSLDGASEAFF
TGTGCCAGCAGCTTAGATGGCGCCTCCGAAGCTTTCTTT
>NA|NA|TRBV20-1|TRBJ2-3
CSASPTEGRGLTDTQYF
TGCAGTGCTAGTCCAACGGAGGGAAGAGGACTCACAGATACGCAGTATTTT
>TRBD1|NA|TRBV19|TRBJ1-5
CATSKGTDRWVNQPQHF
TGTGCCACGTCCAAGGGTACGGACAGGTGGGTGAATCAGCCCCAGCATTTT
>NA|NA|TRBV5-1|TRBJ2-1
CASSLGQGSLNEQFF
TGCGCCAGCAGCTTGGGGCAGGGGTCATTAAATGAGCAGTTCTTC
>NA|NA|TRBV6-2/TRBV6-3|TRBJ2-1
CASSHSSHNEQFF
TGTGCCAGCAGCCACTCGTCCCACAATGAGCAGTTCTTC
>NA|NA|TRBV6-5|TRBJ1-2
CASSQNRVIKDGYTF
TGTGCCAGCAGTCAAAACAGGGTTATCAAGGATGGCTACACCTTC
>TRBD2|NA|TRBV4-3|TRBJ2-5
CASSRISGGAGETQYF
TGCGCCAGCAGCCGGATTAGCGGGGGGGCCGGTGAGACCCAGTACTTC
>NA|NA|TRBV5-5|TRBJ2-7
CASSFRLRSYEQYF
TGTGCCAGCAGCTTCAGGCTCCGATCCTACGAGCAGTACTTC
>NA|once|TRBV10-1|TRBJ2-2
CASRSTGYGELFF
TGCGCCAGCAGAAGTACAGGGTACGGGGAGCTGTTTTTT
>NA|NA|TRBV7-3|TRBJ1-3
CASSLMEGTAGNTIYF
TGTGCCAGCAGCTTAATGGAGGGGACCGCTGGAAACACCATATATTTT
>NA|few|TRBV3-1/TRBV3-2|TRBJ2-2
CASSQGDTGELFF
TGTGCCAGCAGCCAAGGCGATACCGGGGAGCTGTTTTTT
>TRBD1|once|TRBV5-1|TRBJ2-1
CASSLGGGGSYNEQFF
TGCGCCAGCAGCTTGGGAGGGGGCGGCTCCTACAATGAGCAGTTCTTC
>NA|NA|TRBV19|TRBJ1-4
CASSIGVTNEKLFF
TGTGCCAGTAGTATCGGGGTAACTAATGAAAAACTGTTTTTT
>NA|once|TRBV5-6|TRBJ2-7
CASSLVGEKQYF
TGTGCCAGCAGCTTGGTGGGGGAGAAGCAGTACTTC
>NA|NA|TRBV18|TRBJ1-1
CASSPRGVLNTEAFF
TGTGCCAGCTCACCACGTGGGGTTTTGAACACTGAAGCTTTCTTT
>TRBD2|NA|TRBV5-1|TRBJ2-7
CASSLAPGPGGYEQYF
TGCGCCAGCAGCTTGGCGCCGGGACCGGGGGGCTACGAGCAGTACTTC
>NA|NA|TRBV7-9|TRBJ1-2
CASSPEEGTYTF
TGTGCCAGCAGCCCAGAGGAGGGGACCTACACCTTC
>TRBD2|NA|TRBV6-2/TRBV6-3|TRBJ2-2
CASSYDHRLADTGELFF
TGTGCCAGCAGTTACGACCACCGACTAGCTGACACCGGGGAGCTGTTTTTT
>NA|NA|TRBV3-1/TRBV3-2|TRBJ2-3
CASSPADSRGDTQYF
TGTGCCAGCAGCCCGGCGGACTCTCGTGGGGATACGCAGTATTTT
>TRBD2|once|TRBV5-1|TRBJ2-5
CASSLGSSGGVETQYF
TGCGCCAGCAGCTTAGGTTCCAGCGGGGGGGTGGAGACCCAGTACTTC
>NA|NA|TRBV7-6|TRBJ1-5
CASSLGPFHYSNQPQHF
TGTGCCAGCAGCTTGGGGCCATTCCATTATAGCAATCAGCCCCAGCATTTT
>NA|NA|TRBV3-1/TRBV3-2|TRBJ2-2
CASSQEWGLAGELFF
TGTGCCAGCAGCCAAGAATGGGGGTTGGCCGGGGAGCTGTTTTTT
>TRBD1|NA|TRBV7-9|TRBJ1-1
CASSQTGYEAFF
TGTGCCAGCAGCCAGACAGGGTATGAAGCTTTCTTT
>NA|NA|TRBV7-2|TRBJ1-2
CASSLVRQGQGYTF
TGTGCCAGCAGCTTAGTCCGGCAGGGTCAGGGCTACACCTTC
>NA|few|TRBV18|TRBJ1-1
CASSRQSSNAEAFF
TGTGCCAGCTCACGGCAGTCTAGTAACGCTGAAGCTTTCTTT
>NA|NA|TRBV5-8|TRBJ2-3
CASSSISSTDTQYF
TGTGCCAGCAGCTCAATCTCTAGCACAGATACGCAGTATTTT
>NA|NA|TRBV11-2|TRBJ2-3
CASSFHELYTDTQYF
TGTGCCAGCAGCTTCCACGAGCTATACACAGATACGCAGTATTTT
>NA|NA|TRBV3-1/TRBV3-2|TRBJ1-2
CASSLATSYTF
TGTGCCAGCAGCCTGGCGACCAGCTACACCTTC
>TRBD2|NA|TRBV19|TRBJ2-1
CASSPGGNNNEQFF
TGTGCCAGTAGCCCGGGGGGGAATAATAATGAGCAGTTCTTC
>NA|NA|TRBV7-2|TRBJ2-2
CASSLEIGLNTGELFF
TGTGCCAGCAGCTTAGAAATTGGCTTAAACACCGGGGAGCTGTTTTTT
>NA|NA|TRBV5-1|TRBJ1-4
CASSLLAVNEKLFF
TGCGCCAGCAGCTTGTTGGCGGTTAATGAAAAACTGTTTTTT
>TRBD1|NA|TRBV7-2|TRBJ2-2
CASSRPLTGVAGELFF
TGTGCCAGCAGCCGCCCACTGACAGGGGTTGCCGGGGAGCTGTTTTTT
>TRBD1|NA|TRBV30|TRBJ1-3
CASSGQGVGNTIYF
TGTGCCTCCTCTGGACAGGGAGTTGGAAACACCATATATTTT
>NA|once|TRBV6-1|TRBJ2-5
CASSEARGRPQETQYF
TGTGCCAGCAGTGAAGCCAGGGGACGACCCCAAGAGACCCAGTACTTC
>NA|NA|TRBV6-5|TRBJ1-2
CASSYSHYSLNYGYTF
TGTGCCAGCAGTTACTCGCATTACAGCCTTAACTATGGCTACACCTTC
>NA|NA|TRBV5-4|TRBJ1-1
CASSLEVALATEAFF
TGTGCCAGCAGCTTGGAAGTGGCCTTGGCCACTGAAGCTTTCTTT
>NA|NA|TRBV9|TRBJ2-7
CASSSGTVYEQYF
TGTGCCAGCAGCTCCGGGACGGTCTACGAGCAGTACTTC
>NA|NA|TRBV9|TRBJ1-1
CASSPTHEGEAFF
TGTGCCAGCAGCCCCACCCATGAGGGGGAAGCTTTCTTT
>NA|NA|TRBV19|TRBJ1-5
CASSWDHNSNQPQHF
TGTGCCAGTAGTTGGGACCACAATAGCAATCAGCCCCAGCATTTT
>NA|NA|TRBV19|TRBJ2-3
CASSRDDFYTDTQYF
TGTGCCAGTAGTAGGGACGACTTCTACACAGATACGCAGTATTTT
>NA|once|TRBV10-3|TRBJ2-5
CAIRSDEETQYF
TGTGCCATCAGATCGGACGAAGAGACCCAGTACTTC
>NA|NA|TRBV7-2|TRBJ1-2
CASSLGSGDTYGYTF
TGTGCCAGCAGCTTAGGGTCAGGGGATACCTATGGCTACACCTTC
>TRBD1|NA|TRBV18|TRBJ1-5
CASSQGTGGQPQHF
TGTGCCAGCTCACAGGGGACAGGGGGTCAGCCCCAGCATTTT
>NA|NA|TRBV3-1/TRBV3-2|TRBJ1-2
CASSQDRSGGYTF
TGTGCCAGCAGCCAAGACAGGTCCGGTGGCTACACCTTC
>NA|NA|TRBV5-3|TRBJ2-7
CARSSSSYEQYF
TGTGCCAGAAGCTCCAGCTCCTACGAGCAGTACTTC